The subject of this entry is one T cell receptor (beta chain). Its antigen is not known. These data come from a study of T-cell memory formation after mild COVID-19. At the level of the study: In these data, TCR clusters were largely donor specific.

TCR alpha and TCR beta cDNA libraries carrying sample barcodes and UMIs came from 5'RACE with constant-segment primers. TCRdb independently ran MiXCR on the 5' RACE reads; one entry per CDR3 protein. This sample has roughly 250,000 distinct CDR3 sequences, with about 17% found just once. Findings of the study overall: Clones shrinking from day 15 to 85 showed even CD4/CD8 mixes; later expanders tilted CD4+. Some clones that responded were present in memory (sampled pre-infection), which suggests cross-reactive memory joined.

CDR1 SNHLY and CDR2 FYNNEI come from the germline V gene. This CDR3 has 13 amino acids. J gave up 6 bases and V 6 bases, and 5 bases lay outside the gene matches. This chain uses TRBV2 with TRBJ1-2; 9 positions agree with TRBD1. The TCR originated in a man younger than 35 who had mild COVID-19 (a few samples of this study predate the infection). Cell type and time point are not known. The sample taken for sequencing was PBMCs or a T cell subset sorted from them (not recorded which). The CDR3 DNA is TGTGCCAGCAGGGAGGGACAGGGCGATGGCTACACCTTC. Translation gives CASREGQGDGYTF.